This TCR beta chain was profiled in a study of radiotherapy plus CTLA-4 blockade in lung cancer. TCRdb's copy holds only in-frame clones and misses some; the assay was immunoSEQ multiplex PCR. The data show about 76,000 clones, less than 85% seen once. The CDR3 loop spans 15 amino acids. In germline, CDR1 is SGHRS, CDR2 YFSETQ. The J segment lost 4 bases and the V segment lost 0 bases, leaving 6 bases of the junction unmatched. This sample comprised peripheral blood, obtained from a patient treated with radiotherapy plus ipilimumab. The TCR comes from a human donor with non-small cell lung cancer who had stable disease on radiotherapy plus ipilimumab. The chain combines TRBV5-1 with TRBJ1-1; 7 bases map to TRBD1. The CDR3 DNA follows: TGCGCCAGCAGCTTGGTACAGGGGCGGGCCACTGAAGCTTTCTTT. Encoded protein: CASSLVQGRATEAFF.